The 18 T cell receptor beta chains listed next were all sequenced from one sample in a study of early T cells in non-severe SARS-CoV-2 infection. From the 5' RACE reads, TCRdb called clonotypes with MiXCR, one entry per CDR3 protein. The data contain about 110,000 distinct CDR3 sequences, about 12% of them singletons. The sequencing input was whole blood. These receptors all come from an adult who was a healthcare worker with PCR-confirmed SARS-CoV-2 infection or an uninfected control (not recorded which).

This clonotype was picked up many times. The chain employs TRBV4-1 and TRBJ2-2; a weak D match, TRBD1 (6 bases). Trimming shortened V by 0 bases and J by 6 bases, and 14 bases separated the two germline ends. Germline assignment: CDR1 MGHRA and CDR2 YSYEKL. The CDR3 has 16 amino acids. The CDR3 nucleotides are TGCGCCAGCAGCCAAGAACAGGGTCGTTTCGCCGGGGAGCTGTTTTTT. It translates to CASSQEQGRFAGELFF.

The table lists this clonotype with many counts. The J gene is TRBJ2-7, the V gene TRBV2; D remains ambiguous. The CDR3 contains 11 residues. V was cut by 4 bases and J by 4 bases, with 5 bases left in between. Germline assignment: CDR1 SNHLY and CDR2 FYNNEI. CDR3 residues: CASSGGYEQYF. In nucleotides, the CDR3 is TGTGCCAGCAGTGGTGGGTACGAGCAGTACTTC.

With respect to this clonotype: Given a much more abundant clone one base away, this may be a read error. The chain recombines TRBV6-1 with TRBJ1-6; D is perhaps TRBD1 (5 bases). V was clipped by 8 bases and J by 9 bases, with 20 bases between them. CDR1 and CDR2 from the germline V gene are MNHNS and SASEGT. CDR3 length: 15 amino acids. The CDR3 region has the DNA TGTGCCAGCCTGCTATGGGGCGGGTTTAGTTCACCCCTCCACTTT. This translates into CASLLWGGFSSPLHF.

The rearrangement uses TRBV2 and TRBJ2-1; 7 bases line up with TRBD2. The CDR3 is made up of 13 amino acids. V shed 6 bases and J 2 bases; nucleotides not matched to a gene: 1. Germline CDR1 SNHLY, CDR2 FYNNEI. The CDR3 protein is CASSGGTYNEQFF. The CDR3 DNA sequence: TGTGCCAGCAGCGGGGGGACCTACAATGAGCAGTTCTTC.

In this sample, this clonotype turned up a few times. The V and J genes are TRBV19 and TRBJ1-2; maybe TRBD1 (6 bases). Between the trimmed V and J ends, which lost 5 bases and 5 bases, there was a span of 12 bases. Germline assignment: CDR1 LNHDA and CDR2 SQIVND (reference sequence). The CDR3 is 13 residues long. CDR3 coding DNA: TGTGCCAGTAGTCCGGACAGATTATATGGCTACACCTTC. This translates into CASSPDRLYGYTF.

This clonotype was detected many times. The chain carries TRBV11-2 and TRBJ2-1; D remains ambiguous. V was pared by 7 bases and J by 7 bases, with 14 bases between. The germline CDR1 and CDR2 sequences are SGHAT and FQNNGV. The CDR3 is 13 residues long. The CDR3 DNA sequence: TGTGCCAGCACCATGGGCCTTAGGAATGAGCAGTTCTTC. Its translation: CASTMGLRNEQFF.

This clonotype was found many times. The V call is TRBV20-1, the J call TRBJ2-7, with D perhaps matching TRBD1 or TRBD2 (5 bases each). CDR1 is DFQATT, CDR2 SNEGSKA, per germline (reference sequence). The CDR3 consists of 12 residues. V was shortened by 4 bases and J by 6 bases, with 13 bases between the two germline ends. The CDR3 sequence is CSATRAGSEQYF. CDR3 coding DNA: TGCAGTGCTACAAGGGCAGGGAGCGAGCAGTACTTC.

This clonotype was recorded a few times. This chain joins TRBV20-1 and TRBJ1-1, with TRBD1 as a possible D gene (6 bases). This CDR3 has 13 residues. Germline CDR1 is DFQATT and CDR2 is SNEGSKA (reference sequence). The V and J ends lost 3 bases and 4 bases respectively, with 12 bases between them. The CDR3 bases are TGCAGTGCTAGCTATGGGGGCCTCACTGAAGCTTTCTTT. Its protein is CSASYGGLTEAFF.

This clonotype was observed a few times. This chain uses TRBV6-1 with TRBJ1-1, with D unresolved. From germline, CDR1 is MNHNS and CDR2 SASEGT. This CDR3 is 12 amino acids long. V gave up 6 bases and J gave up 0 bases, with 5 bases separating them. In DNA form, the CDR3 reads TGTGCCAGCAGGAGGATGAACACTGAAGCTTTCTTT. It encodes CASRRMNTEAFF.

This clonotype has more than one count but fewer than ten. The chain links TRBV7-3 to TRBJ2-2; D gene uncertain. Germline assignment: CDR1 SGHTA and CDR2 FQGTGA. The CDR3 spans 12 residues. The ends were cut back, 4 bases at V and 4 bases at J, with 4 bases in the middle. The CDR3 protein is CASSYSTGELFF. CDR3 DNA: TGTGCCAGCAGCTACAGCACCGGGGAGCTGTTTTTT. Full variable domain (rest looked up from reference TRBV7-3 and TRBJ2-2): GAGVSQTPSNKVTEKGKYVELRCDPISGHTALYWYRQSLGQGPEFLIYFQGTGAADDSGLPNDRFFAVRPEGSVSTLKIQRTERGDSAVYLCASSYSTGELFFGEGSRLTVL.

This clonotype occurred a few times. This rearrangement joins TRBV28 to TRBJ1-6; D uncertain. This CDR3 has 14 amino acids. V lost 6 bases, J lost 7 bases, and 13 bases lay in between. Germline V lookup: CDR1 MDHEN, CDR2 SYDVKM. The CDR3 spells CASSSEQLNSPLHF. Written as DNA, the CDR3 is TGTGCCAGCAGCTCGGAACAGCTAAATTCACCCCTCCACTTT.

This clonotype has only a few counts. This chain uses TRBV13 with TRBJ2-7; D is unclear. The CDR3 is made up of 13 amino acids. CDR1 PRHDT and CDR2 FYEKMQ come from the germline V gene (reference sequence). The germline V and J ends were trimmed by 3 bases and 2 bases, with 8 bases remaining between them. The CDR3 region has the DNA TGTGCCAGCAGCTTTTCCAAGACCTACGAGCAGTACTTC. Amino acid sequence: CASSFSKTYEQYF.

The CDR3 DNA is TGCAGTGCTAGCGGAGCTAGCGGGGGCCTTCGGAGCACAGATACGCAGTATTTT. It is translated as CSASGASGGLRSTDTQYF. V is TRBV20-1 and J is TRBJ2-3; 10 nucleotides line up with TRBD2. Germline CDR1 is DFQATT and CDR2 is SNEGSKA (reference sequence). This CDR3 spans 18 amino acids. J gave up 0 bases and V 3 bases, and 12 bases lay outside the gene matches.

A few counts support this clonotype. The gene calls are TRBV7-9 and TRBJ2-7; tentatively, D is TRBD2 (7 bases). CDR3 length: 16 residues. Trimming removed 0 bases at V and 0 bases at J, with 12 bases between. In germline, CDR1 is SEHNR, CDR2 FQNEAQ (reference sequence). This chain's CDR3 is CASSLAEGGGSYEQYF. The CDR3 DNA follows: TGTGCCAGCAGCTTAGCGGAGGGAGGGGGCTCCTACGAGCAGTACTTC.

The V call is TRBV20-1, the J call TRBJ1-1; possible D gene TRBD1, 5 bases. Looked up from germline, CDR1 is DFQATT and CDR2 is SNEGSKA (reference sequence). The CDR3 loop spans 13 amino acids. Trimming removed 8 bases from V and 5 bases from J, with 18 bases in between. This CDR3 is CSPPSGGGTEAFF. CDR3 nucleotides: TGCAGTCCTCCCTCTGGGGGTGGGACTGAAGCTTTCTTT.

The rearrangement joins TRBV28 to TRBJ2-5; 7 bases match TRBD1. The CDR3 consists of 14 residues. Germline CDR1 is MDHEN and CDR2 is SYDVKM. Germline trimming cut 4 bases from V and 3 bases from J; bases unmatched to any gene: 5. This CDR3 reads CASSSGQPKETQYF. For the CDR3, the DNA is TGTGCCAGCAGTTCGGGACAGCCTAAAGAGACCCAGTACTTC.

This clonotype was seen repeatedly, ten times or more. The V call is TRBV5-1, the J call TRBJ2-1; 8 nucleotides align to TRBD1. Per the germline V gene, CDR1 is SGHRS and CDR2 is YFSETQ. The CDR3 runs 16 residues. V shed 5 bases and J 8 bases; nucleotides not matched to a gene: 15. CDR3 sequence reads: CASSPLHEQGVYEQFF. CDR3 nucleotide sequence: TGCGCCAGCAGTCCGTTACATGAACAGGGGGTCTATGAGCAGTTCTTC.

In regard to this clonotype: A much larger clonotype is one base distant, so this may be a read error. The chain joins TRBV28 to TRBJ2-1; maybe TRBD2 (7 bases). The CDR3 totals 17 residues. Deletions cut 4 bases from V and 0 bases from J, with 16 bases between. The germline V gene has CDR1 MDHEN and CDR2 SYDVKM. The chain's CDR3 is CASSYPGGGTSYNEQFF. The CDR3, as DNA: TGTGCCAGCAGTTACCCTGGGGGGGGCACCTCCTACAATGAGCAGTTCTTC.